Presented here are 21 T cell receptor beta chains from one specimen sequenced in a study of tumor-infiltrating lymphocytes in primary liver carcinoma. Unsorted whole blood supplied the RNA, and germline DNA was extracted too. Synthesis of TCR beta cDNA was carried out from 500 ng total RNA with a constant-region primer. Slightly modified ARM-PCR with three nested multiplex PCR rounds yielded TCR beta libraries. Amplification in the first two PCR rounds was performed using TRBV1-TRBV30 forward primers and a C-beta reverse primer for roughly 10 cycles each. TCRdb analysed the multiplex PCR reads with MiXCR anew, one entry per CDR3 protein. The sample lists 300,000 to 350,000 distinct CDR3 sequences, 65% occurring once. Sequenced input: peripheral blood. These receptors were taken from a middle-aged man with primary liver carcinoma and hepatitis B virus infection.

This chain links TRBV27 with TRBJ2-2, with D unresolved. The CDR3 runs 15 residues. The ends were cut back, 5 bases at V and 1 base at J, with 11 bases in the middle. Germline CDR1 and CDR2: MNHEY and SMNVEV (reference sequence). CDR3 region: CASSTTRLNTGELFF. The CDR3 DNA reads as TGTGCCAGCAGTACTACCCGGTTGAACACCGGGGAGCTGTTTTTT.

Concerning this clonotype: Since a much larger clone is just one base distant, this may be a read error. The gene calls are TRBV4-2 and TRBJ2-4, with 9 bases identical to TRBD2. The CDR3 is made up of 18 amino acids. The germline gives CDR1 LGHNA, CDR2 YNFKEQ. The chain's CDR3 is CVSSQDPGSGRRKNIQYF. The CDR3 DNA sequence: TGTGTCAGCAGCCAAGATCCGGGTAGCGGGAGACGGAAAAACATTCAGTACTTC.

Remarks on this clonotype: A much more abundant neighbour one base away suggests this may be a read error. The rearrangement links TRBV29-1 to TRBJ2-5, with a weak D call TRBD1 (6 bases). Germline CDR1 SQVTM, CDR2 ANQGSEA. CDR3 length equals 12 residues. The CDR3 region has the DNA TGCACCGCTGACAGGAGCCAAGAGACCCAGTACTTC. Amino acid sequence: CTADRSQETQYF.

The CDR3 spells CASSQEPPGTGAHQPQHF. In DNA form, the CDR3 reads TGCGCCAGCAGCCAAGAGCCCCCCGGGACAGGGGCCCATCAGCCCCAGCATTTT. The chain links TRBV4-1 to TRBJ1-5; 10 bases line up with TRBD1. The CDR3 totals 18 residues. CDR1 MGHRA and CDR2 YSYEKL come from the germline V gene. The V gene end was trimmed by 0 bases and the J gene end by 5 bases; junction bases not matched to a gene: 10.

About this clonotype itself: This may be a read error: a much more frequent sequence differs by one nucleotide. J is TRBJ1-2 and V is TRBV12-3 or TRBV12-4, with 7 bases aligning to TRBD1. This CDR3 spans 14 amino acids. In nucleotides, the CDR3 is TGTGCCAGCAGACCCACAGGGGTCCCGTTGGGCTGCACCTTC. Protein sequence: CASRPTGVPLGCTF.

This clonotype has ten or more counts. The CDR3 protein is CSVEQARNEQFF. The CDR3, as DNA: TGCAGCGTTGAACAGGCTAGAAATGAGCAGTTCTTC. The rearrangement uses TRBV29-1 and TRBJ2-1, with D unclear. CDR3 length equals 12 residues. The V gene's germline CDR1 is SQVTM and CDR2 ANQGSEA. Trimming removed 2 bases at V and 7 bases at J, with 9 bases between.

The chain recombines TRBV6-5 with TRBJ1-1, with no clear D. The CDR3 length is 14 residues. The germline CDR1 and CDR2 sequences are MNHEY and SVGAGI. Trimming stripped 2 bases from V and 1 base from J, with 8 bases between. The CDR3 loop reads CASSYANRNTEAFF. In nucleotides, the CDR3 is TGTGCCAGCAGTTACGCAAACAGGAACACTGAAGCTTTCTTT.

This clonotype is termed medium-sized (0.01 to 0.1%). The genes are TRBV11-2 and TRBJ2-2; D might be TRBD1 (6 bases). CDR1 and CDR2 from the germline V gene are SGHAT and FQNNGV. This CDR3 contains 13 residues. Trimming removed 5 bases at V and 3 bases at J, with 7 bases between. The CDR3 loop is CASSTGYTGELFF. In DNA form, the CDR3 reads TGTGCCAGCAGCACAGGGTACACCGGGGAGCTGTTTTTT. Combining the CDR3 with reference TRBV11-2 and TRBJ2-2 gives the whole variable domain EAGVAQSPRYKIIEKRQSVAFWCNPISGHATLYWYQQILGQGPKLLIQFQNNGVVDDSQLPKDRFSAERLKGVDSTLKIQPAKLEDSAVYLCASSTGYTGELFFGEGSRLTVL.

Concerning this clonotype: The CDR3 ends on some other residue instead of the conserved phenylalanine or tryptophan, so this is likely a read error. The chain recombines TRBV28 with TRBJ1-1; no firm D call. The CDR3 totals 14 residues. Germline V gene data show CDR1 as MDHEN and CDR2 as SYDVKM. Trimming left V 5 bases short and J 5 bases short, with 15 bases between. CDR3 region: CASSISSTWTEAFL. CDR3 nucleotides: TGTGCCAGCAGTATATCCTCAACTTGGACTGAAGCTTTCTTA.

Comments on this clonotype: At one boundary the junction diverges from the germline segment, which might be a read error. This chain connects TRBV12-3 or TRBV12-4 to TRBJ2-3; 8 bases align to TRBD2. CDR3 size: 18 residues. As DNA, the CDR3 is TGTGTCAGCAGCCTGACTGGGACTAGGGGGAGGGCTATAGATACGCAGTATTTT. Protein product: CVSSLTGTRGRAIDTQYF.

This clonotype has just one count. Germline is not matched at one junction end, which may reflect a read error. This chain connects TRBV11-1 to TRBJ2-1; tentatively, D is TRBD2 (6 bases). The germline gives CDR1 SGHAT, CDR2 FQDESV (reference sequence). This CDR3 contains 15 residues. CDR3 amino acids: CASSLGREDYYDQFF. As DNA, the CDR3 is TGTGCCAGCAGCTTGGGGCGGGAAGACTACTATGATCAGTTCTTC.

The sample holds many counts of this clonotype. The chain joins TRBV11-3 to TRBJ2-1; D is perhaps TRBD2 (6 bases). In germline, CDR1 is SGHNT, CDR2 YENEEA. The CDR3 is made up of 13 amino acids. Trimming removed 2 bases at V and 6 bases at J, with 8 bases between. The CDR3 loop is CASSLYGSNEQFF. CDR3 nucleotide sequence: TGTGCCAGCAGCTTATACGGGAGCAATGAGCAGTTCTTC.

About this clonotype itself: A read error may account for a junction end that differs from germline. The V call is TRBV28, the J call TRBJ2-5; 8 nucleotides agree with TRBD2. Germline assignment: CDR1 MDHEN and CDR2 SYDVKM. The CDR3 is 13 amino acids. CDR3 loop: CASLAGQQEAQYF. CDR3 nucleotide sequence: TGTGCCTCCTTAGCGGGGCAGCAAGAGGCCCAGTACTTC.

The chain uses TRBV5-4 and TRBJ2-5, with D tentatively TRBD2 (6 bases). The CDR3 loop spans 15 amino acids. Germline CDR1 reads SGHNT; CDR2 reads YYREEE (reference sequence). The ends were cut back, 1 base at V and 3 bases at J, with 13 bases in the middle. Written as DNA, the CDR3 is TGTGCCAGCAGCTTGACGGGGCGGGAAAAAGAGACCCAGTACTTC. This translates into CASSLTGREKETQYF.

Comments on this clonotype: A read error may explain this, as a much larger clone is one base away. The chain carries TRBV6-2 or TRBV6-3 and TRBJ2-7; 10 bases agree with TRBD2. The CDR3 consists of 17 residues. CDR1 is MNHEY, CDR2 SVGEGT, per germline. Trimming removed 8 bases from V and 0 bases from J; junction bases left unmatched: 13. This CDR3 is CASEKASGRDNSYEQYF. The CDR3 DNA is TGTGCCAGCGAGAAAGCAAGCGGGAGGGACAACTCCTACGAGCAGTACTTC.

Comment on this clonotype: A read error may be the cause here, since a much bigger clone is one base away. Since no conserved phenylalanine or tryptophan closes the CDR3, a read error is the likely cause. The rearrangement links TRBV6-6 to TRBJ1-2, with 9 positions matching TRBD1. This CDR3 region has 16 residues. Germline V gives CDR1 MNHNY, CDR2 SVGAGI (reference sequence). The J segment lost 8 bases and the V segment lost 3 bases, leaving 13 bases of the junction unmatched. In nucleotides, the CDR3 is TGTGCCAGCAGTTATTTAGTGTTTTCGGACAGGGGCGGCTACACCTTA. This gives the protein CASSYLVFSDRGGYTL.

Regarding this clonotype: A much bigger clone sits one base away, suggesting this may be a read error. The CDR3 here is CASSYPALNTEPFF. The CDR3 DNA sequence: TGTGCCAGCAGTTACCCGGCACTGAACACTGAACCTTTCTTT. V gene TRBV6-2 or TRBV6-3 combines with J gene TRBJ1-1; D is ambiguous. CDR3 size: 14 residues. The germline CDR1 and CDR2 sequences are MNHEY and SVGEGT.

This clonotype has a count of ten or more. The chain couples TRBV12-3 or TRBV12-4 to TRBJ2-7; 9 nucleotides line up with TRBD2. V lost 4 bases and J lost 0; bases outside the gene matches: 7. The CDR3 is 16 residues long. In DNA, the CDR3 is TGTGCCAGCAGTTCTAGCGGGACAAGGAGCTCCTACGAGCAGTACTTC. Encoded protein: CASSSSGTRSSYEQYF.

This clonotype was recorded once. This may be a read error: a much more frequent sequence differs by one nucleotide. The rearrangement links TRBV12-3 or TRBV12-4 to TRBJ2-2; D remains unclear. CDR3 size: 15 residues. The chain's CDR3 is CAGSSIAGNTGELFF. The DNA for the CDR3 is TGTGCCGGCAGTTCCATTGCAGGGAACACCGGGGAGCTGTTTTTT.

This clonotype was seen a few times. The V gene is TRBV5-1, the J gene TRBJ2-3; 12 positions match TRBD2. V was clipped by 5 bases and J by 5 bases; unmatched bases: 12. Germline lookup yields CDR1 SGHRS and CDR2 YFSETQ. The CDR3 runs 17 residues. The CDR3 bases are TGCGCCAGCAGTGCTAGCGGGAGGGCCAGAGCACAAGATACGCAGTATTTT. Its translation: CASSASGRARAQDTQYF.

Notes on this clonotype: This clone may be a read error of a much larger clone one base away. The genes are TRBV6-1 and TRBJ2-4; tentatively, D is TRBD2 (5 bases). The germline V gene encodes CDR1 MNHNS and CDR2 SASEGT. The CDR3 sequence is 16 residues long. The germline V and J ends were trimmed by 2 bases and 1 base, with 12 bases remaining between them. The CDR3 sequence: CASSELGPGAKNIQYF. CDR3 coding DNA: TGTGCCAGCAGTGAACTAGGCCCGGGGGCCAAAAACATTCAGTACTTC.